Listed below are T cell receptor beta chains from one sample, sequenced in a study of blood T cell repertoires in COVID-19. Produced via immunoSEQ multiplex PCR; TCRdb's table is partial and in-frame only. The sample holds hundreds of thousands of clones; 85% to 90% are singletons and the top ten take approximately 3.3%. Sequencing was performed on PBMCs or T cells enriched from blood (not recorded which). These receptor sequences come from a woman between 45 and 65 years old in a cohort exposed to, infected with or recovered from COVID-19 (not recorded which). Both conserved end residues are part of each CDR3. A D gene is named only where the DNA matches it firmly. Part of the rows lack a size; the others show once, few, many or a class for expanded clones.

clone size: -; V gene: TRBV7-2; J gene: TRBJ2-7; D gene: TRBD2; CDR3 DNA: TGTGCCAGCAGCTTGGGACTAGCGGGGACTCGGGAGCAGTACTTC; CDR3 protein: CASSLGLAGTREQYF
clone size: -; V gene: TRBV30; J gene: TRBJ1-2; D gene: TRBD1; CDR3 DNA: TGTGCCTGGAGCCGGACAGGGGCGGCATATGGCTACACCTTC; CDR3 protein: CAWSRTGAAYGYTF
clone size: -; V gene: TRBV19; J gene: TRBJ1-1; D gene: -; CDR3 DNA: TGTGCCAGTAGTATAGATGACGGGGACACTGAAGCTTTCTTT; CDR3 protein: CASSIDDGDTEAFF
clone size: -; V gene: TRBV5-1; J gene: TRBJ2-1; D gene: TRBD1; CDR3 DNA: TGCGCCAGCAGCGGGACAGGGTTTGGTGCCGTAAATGAGCAGTTCTTC; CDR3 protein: CASSGTGFGAVNEQFF
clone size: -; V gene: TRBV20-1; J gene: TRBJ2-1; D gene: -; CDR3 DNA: TGCAGTGCTAGAACGTCAGGCCAGCAGTTCTTC; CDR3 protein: CSARTSGQQFF
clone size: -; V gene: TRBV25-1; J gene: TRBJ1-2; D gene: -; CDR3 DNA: TGTGCCAGCAGTGCTGCGGGCTCCCCTAACTATGGCTACACCTTC; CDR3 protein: CASSAAGSPNYGYTF
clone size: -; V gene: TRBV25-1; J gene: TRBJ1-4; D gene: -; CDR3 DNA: TGTGCCAGCAGTGAATGGGGCCAGGGACTTAATGAAAAACTGTTTTTT; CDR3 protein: CASSEWGQGLNEKLFF
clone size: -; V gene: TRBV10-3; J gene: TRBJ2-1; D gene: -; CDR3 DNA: TGTGCCATCAGTCCGGGCAATGAGCAGTTCTTC; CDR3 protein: CAISPGNEQFF
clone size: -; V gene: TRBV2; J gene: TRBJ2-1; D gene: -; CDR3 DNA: TGTGCCAGCAGTCAGGAGTTCTTC; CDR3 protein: CASSQEFF
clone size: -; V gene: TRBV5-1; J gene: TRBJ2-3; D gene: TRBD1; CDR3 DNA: TGCGCCAGCAGCTTTTACGGGGACAGCCGCACAGATACGCAGTATTTT; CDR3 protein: CASSFYGDSRTDTQYF
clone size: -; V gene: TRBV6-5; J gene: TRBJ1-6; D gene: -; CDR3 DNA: TGTGCCAGCAGTTTCATCAGGGGCGTTTTGGGTTCACCCCTCCACTTT; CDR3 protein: CASSFIRGVLGSPLHF
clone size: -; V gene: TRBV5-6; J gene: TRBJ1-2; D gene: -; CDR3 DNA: TGTGCCAGCACAAAAAAGGCGGGGATGAATCGGAAAAACTATGGCTACACCTTC; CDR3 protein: CASTKKAGMNRKNYGYTF
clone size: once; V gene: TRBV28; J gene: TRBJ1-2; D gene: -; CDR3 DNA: TGTGCCAGCAGTTCAGGGAGGTATGACTACACCTTC; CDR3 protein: CASSSGRYDYTF
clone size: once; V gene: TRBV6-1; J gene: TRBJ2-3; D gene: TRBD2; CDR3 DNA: TGTGCCAGCAGTGCACGAGCGGGGGGGCTTACCCTTACGCAGTATTTT; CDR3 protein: CASSARAGGLTLTQYF
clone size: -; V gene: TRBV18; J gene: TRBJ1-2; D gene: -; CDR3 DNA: TGTGCCAGCTCACCAAATGCTCACAGCCCGGCGGGCGGCTACACCTTC; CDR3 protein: CASSPNAHSPAGGYTF
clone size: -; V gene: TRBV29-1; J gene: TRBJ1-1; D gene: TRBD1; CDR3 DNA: TGCAGCGCCTGTCAGGGGACAGGGGACACTGAAGCTTTCTTT; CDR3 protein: CSACQGTGDTEAFF
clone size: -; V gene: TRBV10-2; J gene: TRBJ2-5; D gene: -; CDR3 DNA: TGCGCCAGCAGTGATCCTAGACCTCAAGAGACCCAGTACTTC; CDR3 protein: CASSDPRPQETQYF
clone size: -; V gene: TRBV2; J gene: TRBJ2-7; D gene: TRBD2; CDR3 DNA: TGTGCCAGCAGTGAAGGTGGGGGGGCCTACGAGCAGTACTTC; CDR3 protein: CASSEGGGAYEQYF
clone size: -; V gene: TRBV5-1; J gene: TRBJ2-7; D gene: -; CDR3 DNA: TGCGCCAGCAGCGGTAATCCTGGGCCCTACGAGCAGTACTTC; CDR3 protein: CASSGNPGPYEQYF
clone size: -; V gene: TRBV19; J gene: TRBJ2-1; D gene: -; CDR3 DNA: TGTGCCAGTAGTATGCTGGACAGTTACAATGAGCAGTTCTTC; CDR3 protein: CASSMLDSYNEQFF
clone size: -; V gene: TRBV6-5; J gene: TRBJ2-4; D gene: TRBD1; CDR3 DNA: TGTGCCAGCAGTTGGACGACAGGGCTCATTCAGTACTTC; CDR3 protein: CASSWTTGLIQYF
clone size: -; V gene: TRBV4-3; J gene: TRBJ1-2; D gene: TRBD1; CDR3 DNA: TGCGCCAGCAGCCAAGGGACAGGAGCTAACTATGGCTACACCTTC; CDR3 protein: CASSQGTGANYGYTF
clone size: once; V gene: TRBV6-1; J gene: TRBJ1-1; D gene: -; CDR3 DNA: TGTGCCAGCAGTGAAGTTCGGGTGGCCACTGAAGCTTTCTTT; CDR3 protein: CASSEVRVATEAFF
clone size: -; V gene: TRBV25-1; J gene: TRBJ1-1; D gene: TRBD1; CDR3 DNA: TGTGCCAGCAGTCCCCAGGGGGCCCACACTGAAGCTTTCTTT; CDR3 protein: CASSPQGAHTEAFF
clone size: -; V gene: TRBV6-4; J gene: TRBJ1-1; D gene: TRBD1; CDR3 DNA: TGTGCCAGCAGTGATGGGACAGGGCCTCCGGGGACTGAAGCTTTCTTT; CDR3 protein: CASSDGTGPPGTEAFF
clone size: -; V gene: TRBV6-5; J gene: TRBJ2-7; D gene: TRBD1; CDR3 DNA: TGTGCCAGCAAAGGGACAGTTTCCTACGAGCAGTACTTC; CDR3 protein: CASKGTVSYEQYF